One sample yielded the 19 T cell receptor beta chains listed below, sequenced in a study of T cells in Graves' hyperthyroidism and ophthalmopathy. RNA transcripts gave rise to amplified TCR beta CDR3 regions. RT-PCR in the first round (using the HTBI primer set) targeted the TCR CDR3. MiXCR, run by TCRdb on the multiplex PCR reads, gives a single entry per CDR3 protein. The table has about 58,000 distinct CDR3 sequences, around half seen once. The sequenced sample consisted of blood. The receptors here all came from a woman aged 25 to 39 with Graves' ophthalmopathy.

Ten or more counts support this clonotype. CDR3 loop: CASSPQRTVGGYTF. CDR3 DNA: TGTGCCAGCAGCCCCCAACGGACAGTTGGTGGCTACACCTTC. The J gene is TRBJ1-2, the V gene TRBV5-4; TRBD1 might be the D (6 bases). V lost 4 bases to trimming and J lost 7 bases, with 17 bases between them. Per germline, CDR1 SGHNT and CDR2 YYREEE (reference sequence). The CDR3 covers 14 residues.

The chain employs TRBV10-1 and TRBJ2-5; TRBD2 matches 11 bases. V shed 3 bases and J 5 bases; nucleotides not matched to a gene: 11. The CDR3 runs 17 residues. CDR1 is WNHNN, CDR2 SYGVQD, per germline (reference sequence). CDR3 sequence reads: CASSDGTSGLKGETQYF. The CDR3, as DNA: TGCGCCAGCAGTGACGGGACTAGCGGATTGAAAGGTGAGACCCAGTACTTC.

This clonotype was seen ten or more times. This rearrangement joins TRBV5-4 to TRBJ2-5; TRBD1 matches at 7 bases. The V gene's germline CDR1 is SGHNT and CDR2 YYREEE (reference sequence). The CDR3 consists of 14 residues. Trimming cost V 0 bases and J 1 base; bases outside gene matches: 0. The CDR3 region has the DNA TGTGCCAGCAGCTTGGACAGGGGCCAAGAGACCCAGTACTTC. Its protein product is CASSLDRGQETQYF.

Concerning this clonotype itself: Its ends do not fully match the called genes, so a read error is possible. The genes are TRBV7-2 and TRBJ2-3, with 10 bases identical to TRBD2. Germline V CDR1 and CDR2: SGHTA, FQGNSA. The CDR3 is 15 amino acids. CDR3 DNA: TGTGCCCGCAGCCCGATAGCGGGGGGAACAGATACGCAGTATTTT. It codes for CARSPIAGGTDTQYF.

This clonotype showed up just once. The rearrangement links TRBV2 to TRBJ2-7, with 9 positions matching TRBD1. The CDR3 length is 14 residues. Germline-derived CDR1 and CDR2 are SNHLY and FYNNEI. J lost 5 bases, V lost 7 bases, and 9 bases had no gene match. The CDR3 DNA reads TGTGCCAGCACCCCGGGACAGGGTTCCCACGAGCAGTACTTC. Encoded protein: CASTPGQGSHEQYF.

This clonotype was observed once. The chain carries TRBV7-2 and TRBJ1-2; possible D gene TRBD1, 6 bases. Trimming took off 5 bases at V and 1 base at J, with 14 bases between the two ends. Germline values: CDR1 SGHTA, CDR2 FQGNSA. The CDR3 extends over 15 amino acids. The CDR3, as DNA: TGTGCCAGCAGCGTGCGGAGGGGGGATAACTATGGCTACACCTTC. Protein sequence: CASSVRRGDNYGYTF.

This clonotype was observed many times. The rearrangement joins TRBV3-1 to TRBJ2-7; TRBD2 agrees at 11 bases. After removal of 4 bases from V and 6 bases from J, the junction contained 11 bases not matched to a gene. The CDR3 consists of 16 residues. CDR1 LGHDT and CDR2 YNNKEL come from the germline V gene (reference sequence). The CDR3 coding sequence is TGTGCCAGCAGCCTGTCAGTACTAGCGGGAGTAGCCGAGCAGTACTTC. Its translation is CASSLSVLAGVAEQYF.

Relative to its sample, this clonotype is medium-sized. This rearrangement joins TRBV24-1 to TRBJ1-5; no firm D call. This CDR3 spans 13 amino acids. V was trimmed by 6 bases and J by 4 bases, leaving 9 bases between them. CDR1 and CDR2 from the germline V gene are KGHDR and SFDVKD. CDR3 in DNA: TGTGCCACCAGTCTTCAAGCTAATCAGCCCCAGCATTTT. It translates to CATSLQANQPQHF.

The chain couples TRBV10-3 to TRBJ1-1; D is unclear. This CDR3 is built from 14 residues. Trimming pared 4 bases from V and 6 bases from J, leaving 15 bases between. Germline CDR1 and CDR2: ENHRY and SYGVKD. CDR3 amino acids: CAISGGRSSAEAFF. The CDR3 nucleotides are TGTGCCATCAGTGGGGGAAGGTCAAGCGCTGAAGCTTTCTTT.

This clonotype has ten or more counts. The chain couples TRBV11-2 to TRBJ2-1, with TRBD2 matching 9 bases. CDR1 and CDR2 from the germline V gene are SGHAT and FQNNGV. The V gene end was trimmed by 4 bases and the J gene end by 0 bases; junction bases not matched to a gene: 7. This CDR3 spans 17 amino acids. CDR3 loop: CASSSSLSGSSYNEQFF. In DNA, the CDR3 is TGTGCCAGCAGCTCTTCCCTTAGCGGGAGCTCCTACAATGAGCAGTTCTTC.

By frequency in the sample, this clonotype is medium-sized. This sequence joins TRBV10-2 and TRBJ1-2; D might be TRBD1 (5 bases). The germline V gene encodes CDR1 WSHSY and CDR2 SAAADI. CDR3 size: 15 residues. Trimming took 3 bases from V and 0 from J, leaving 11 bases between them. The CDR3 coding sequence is TGCGCCAGCAGTGACGAAGGCAGGGCTAACTATGGCTACACCTTC. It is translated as CASSDEGRANYGYTF.

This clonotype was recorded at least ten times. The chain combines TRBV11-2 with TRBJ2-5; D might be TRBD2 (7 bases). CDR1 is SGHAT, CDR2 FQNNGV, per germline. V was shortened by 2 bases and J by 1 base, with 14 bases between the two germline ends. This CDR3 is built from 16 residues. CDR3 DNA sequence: TGTGCCAGCAGCTTATCCTGGGAGGGGGTCCAAGAGACCCAGTACTTC. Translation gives CASSLSWEGVQETQYF.

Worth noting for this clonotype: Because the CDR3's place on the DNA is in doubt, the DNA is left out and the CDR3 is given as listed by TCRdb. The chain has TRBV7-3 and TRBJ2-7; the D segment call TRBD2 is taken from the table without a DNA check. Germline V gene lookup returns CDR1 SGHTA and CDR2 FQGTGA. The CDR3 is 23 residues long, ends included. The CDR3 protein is CASSFYICSARVRGRAIPYEQYF.

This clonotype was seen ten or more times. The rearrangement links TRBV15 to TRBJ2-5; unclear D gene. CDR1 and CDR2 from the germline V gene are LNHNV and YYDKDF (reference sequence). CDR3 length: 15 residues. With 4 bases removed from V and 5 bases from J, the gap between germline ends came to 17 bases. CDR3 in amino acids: CATSTLRGPLETQYF. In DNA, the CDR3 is TGTGCCACCAGCACCCTCCGAGGCCCCTTGGAGACCCAGTACTTC.

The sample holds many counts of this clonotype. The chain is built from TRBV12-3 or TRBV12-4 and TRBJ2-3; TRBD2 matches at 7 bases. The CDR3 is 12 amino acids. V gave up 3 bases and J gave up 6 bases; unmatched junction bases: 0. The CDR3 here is CASSLGGDTQYF. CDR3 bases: TGTGCCAGCAGTTTGGGGGGGGATACGCAGTATTTT.

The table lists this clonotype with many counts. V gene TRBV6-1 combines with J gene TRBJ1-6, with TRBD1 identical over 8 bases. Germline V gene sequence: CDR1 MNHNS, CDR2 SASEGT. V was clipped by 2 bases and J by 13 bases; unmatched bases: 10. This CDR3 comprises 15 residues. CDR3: CASSELSGGVEPLHF. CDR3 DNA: TGTGCCAGCAGTGAACTTTCAGGGGGCGTTGAGCCCCTCCACTTT.

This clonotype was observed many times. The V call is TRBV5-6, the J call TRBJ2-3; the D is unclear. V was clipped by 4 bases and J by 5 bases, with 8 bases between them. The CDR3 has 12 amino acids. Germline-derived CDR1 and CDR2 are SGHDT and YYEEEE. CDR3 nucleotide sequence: TGTGCCAGCAGCGAGAATGTAGATACGCAGTATTTT. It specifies CASSENVDTQYF.

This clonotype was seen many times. The CDR3 region has the DNA TGTGCCAGCAGTTTACCAGGGGAAAACATTCAGTACTTC. Protein: CASSLPGENIQYF. The J gene is TRBJ2-4, the V gene TRBV28; D possibly corresponds to TRBD1 (6 bases). Germline V gives CDR1 MDHEN, CDR2 SYDVKM. This CDR3 region has 13 residues. V dropped 2 bases and J dropped 5 bases, with 7 bases sitting between them.

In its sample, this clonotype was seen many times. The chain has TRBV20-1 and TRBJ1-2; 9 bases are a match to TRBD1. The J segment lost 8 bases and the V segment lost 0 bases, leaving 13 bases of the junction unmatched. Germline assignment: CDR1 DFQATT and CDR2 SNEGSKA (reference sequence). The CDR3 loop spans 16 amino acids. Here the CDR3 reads CSARDLRTGEFLGYTF. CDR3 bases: TGCAGTGCTAGAGACCTCCGGACAGGGGAGTTTTTGGGCTACACCTTC.